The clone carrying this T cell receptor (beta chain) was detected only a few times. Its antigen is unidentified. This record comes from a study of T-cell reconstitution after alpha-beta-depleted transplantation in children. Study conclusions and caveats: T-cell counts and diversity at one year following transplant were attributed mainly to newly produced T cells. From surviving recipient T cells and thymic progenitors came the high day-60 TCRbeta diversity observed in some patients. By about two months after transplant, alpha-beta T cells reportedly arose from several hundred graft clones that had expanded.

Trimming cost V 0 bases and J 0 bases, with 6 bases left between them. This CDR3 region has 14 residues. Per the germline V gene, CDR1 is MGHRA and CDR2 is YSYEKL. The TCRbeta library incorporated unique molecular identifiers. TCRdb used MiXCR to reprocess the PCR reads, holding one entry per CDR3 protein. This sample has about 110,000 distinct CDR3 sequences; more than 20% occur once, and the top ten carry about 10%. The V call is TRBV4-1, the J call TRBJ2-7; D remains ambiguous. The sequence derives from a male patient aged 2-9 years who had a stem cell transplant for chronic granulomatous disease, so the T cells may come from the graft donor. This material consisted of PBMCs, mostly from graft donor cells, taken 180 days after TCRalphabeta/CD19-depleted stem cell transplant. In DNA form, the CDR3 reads TGCGCCAGCAGCCAAGACGACACCTCCTACGAGCAGTACTTC. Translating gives CASSQDDTSYEQYF.